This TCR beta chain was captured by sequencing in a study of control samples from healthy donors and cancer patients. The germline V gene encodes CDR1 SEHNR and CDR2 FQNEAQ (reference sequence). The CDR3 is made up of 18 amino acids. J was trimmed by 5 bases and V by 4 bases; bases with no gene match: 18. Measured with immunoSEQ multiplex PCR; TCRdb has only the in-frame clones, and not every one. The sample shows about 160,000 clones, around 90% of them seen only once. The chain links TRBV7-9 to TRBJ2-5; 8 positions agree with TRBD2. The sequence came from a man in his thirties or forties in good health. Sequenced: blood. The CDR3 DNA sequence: TGTGCCAGCAGCTCATTCCTTTACGGGAGGGCCGGTGCGGAGACCCAGTACTTC. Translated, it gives CASSSFLYGRAGAETQYF.